Below are 5 T cell receptor beta chains sequenced from a single sample in a study of shared clonotypes between healthy human individuals (dated by TCRdb to about 2020). Libraries were prepared through the immunoSEQ multiplex PCR assay. The source is immuneACCESS, and TCRdb retained only in-frame sequences with V and J called. Part of the clones is not carried over; for the studies checked, unresolved V genes explain less than half of this, and the remainder is unexplained. The sample has 300,000 to 350,000 clones on record, around 67% of them singletons. Clones ranked in the top ten supply 8.5% to 12% of the sample. Material for sequencing was memory CD4+ T cells sorted from blood. The sample's cell subset or site, from its label and the paper: CD45RA-negative fraction. All receptors come from a man aged 25 to 45 in good health.

In DNA, the CDR3 is TGCGCCAGCAGCCTTGGGGGGGAGAGCTACGAGCAGTACTTC. Translating it yields CASSLGGESYEQYF. This chain connects TRBV5-1 to TRBJ2-7; TRBD2 matches 7 bases. CDR1 and CDR2 from the germline V gene are SGHRS and YFSETQ. The CDR3 is 14 amino acids. The V segment lost 4 bases and the J segment 3 bases; nucleotides outside the gene matches: 7.

The chain uses TRBV7-8 and TRBJ1-2; D is undetermined. Trimming removed 5 bases at V and 4 bases at J, with 20 bases between. The CDR3 extends over 16 amino acids. CDR1 is SGHVS and CDR2 is FQNEAQ in the germline V gene. Here the CDR3 DNA reads TGTGCCAGCAGCATATGGGTTACCCGAAAGACCTATGGCTACACCTTC. Translation: CASSIWVTRKTYGYTF. Filled out from reference TRBV7-8 and TRBJ1-2, the complete variable domain reads GAGVSQSPRYKVAKRGQDVALRCDPISGHVSLFWYQQALGQGPEFLTYFQNEAQLDKSGLPSDRFFAERPEGSVSTLKIQRTQQEDSAVYLCASSIWVTRKTYGYTFGSGTRLTVV.

V gene TRBV28 combines with J gene TRBJ2-7; 8 bases line up with TRBD2. This CDR3 comprises 13 residues. Trimming took 8 bases from V and 2 from J; bases not matched to a gene: 5. The germline CDR1 and CDR2 sequences are MDHEN and SYDVKM. CDR3 protein: CASWSREAYEQYF. The DNA for the CDR3 is TGTGCCAGCTGGTCGCGGGAGGCCTACGAGCAGTACTTC.

This clone is a singleton in its sample. This chain connects TRBV15 to TRBJ1-3, with D maybe TRBD1 (6 bases). Trimming removed 0 bases from V and 4 bases from J, with 19 bases in between. The CDR3 runs to 18 residues. CDR1 and CDR2 (germline): LNHNV, YYDKDF (reference sequence). The CDR3 loop reads CATSRDLTGAYGGNTIYF. The CDR3 DNA is TGTGCCACCAGCAGAGACCTGACGGGGGCGTACGGCGGAAACACCATATATTTT.

DNA for the CDR3: TGTGCCATCAGTGGTTCGGGGTTGGAGACCCAGTACTTC. This gives the protein CAISGSGLETQYF. The rearrangement links TRBV10-3 to TRBJ2-5, with D possibly matching TRBD2 (5 bases). Germline V gene sequence: CDR1 ENHRY, CDR2 SYGVKD. The V gene lost 4 bases and the J gene lost 5 bases, with 11 bases spanning the gap. This CDR3 is built from 13 residues.